The rows below give T cell receptor beta chains drawn from one sample of a study of regulatory T cells in long-lasting Graves disease. Via MiXCR, TCRdb re-called the multiplex PCR reads, giving one row per CDR3 protein. The sample consists of some 450,000 distinct CDR3 sequences, 20% to 30% of them appearing once. Sequenced material: peripheral blood mononuclear cells (PBMCs), taken when the disease was refractory, from a patient treated with antithyroid drugs. These receptors were taken from a female donor with Graves disease. Each CDR3 is given without its conserved first and last residue. Fields, in order: V gene, CDR3 protein.

>TRBV28
ASSLDGTGGFSRGYT
>TRBV3-1
ASSQGTSGSPLQETQY
>TRBV28
ASSEGTVEFEAF
>TRBV25-1
ASKDTEAF
>TRBV15
ATSRGAPGPVSEQY
>TRBV2
ASSKDSSGSPQH
>TRBV7-3
ASSYDRSDNEQF
>TRBV2
ASSEVRGSYGYT
>TRBV30
AWSGAQLLADQETQY
>TRBV30
AWSVLLRGYT
>TRBV19
ASSTGSASKNIQY
>TRBV5-1
ASSLVKGAYEQY
>TRBV5-1
ASSLHLGSWANTGELF
>TRBV9
ASSVTGQGASEQY
>TRBV11-2
ASSFLRSYEQY
>TRBV5-6
ASSAGTGGNYGYT
>TRBV19
ASQVELFMNTEAF
>TRBV2
ASSRNTGELF
>TRBV27
ASSWTGAEQY
>TRBV20-1
SATWGGRRSNQPQH
>TRBV28
ASSGSGQNYNEQF
>TRBV6-1
ASSEEGMWTEAF
>TRBV30
ASIAGAYEQY
>TRBV12-3/TRBV12-4
ASSFGGVGANVLT
>TRBV5-1
ASSRDSAAGANVLT
>TRBV30
AWTDRGFYGYT
>TRBV15
ATSSGQSSYEQY
>TRBV29-1
SVSGGQAASYT
>TRBV19
ASSDGGGETQY
>TRBV5-1
ASRRDLGRSLQETQY
>TRBV3-1
ASSRGFSSYEQY
>TRBV7-8
ASSVTDYGNTIY
>TRBV20-1
SASGGTGANVLT
>TRBV5-6
ASSDFNTEAF
>TRBV2
ARGTGNSYEQY
>TRBV6-1
ASRDRRATNEKLF
>TRBV20-1
SASGQGLWSEQY
>TRBV2
ASSQMTSGSVTETQY
>TRBV3-1
ASSHGLAGYGNEQY
>TRBV11-1
ARLLAGGNEKENCEQY
>TRBV2
ASSEFGAGQGRRTGELF
>TRBV29-1
SGLGQASHEQY
>TRBV5-1
ASSLAFGGETQY